What follows is one T cell receptor (beta chain) and its context. The data originate from a study of CD8 T cells in Susac syndrome. An amount of RNA that ranged from about 0.45 to 1 ug was reverse transcribed with random hexamers. Amplification of TCR beta CDR3 was carried out by immunoSEQ multiplex PCR, which covered 54 Vbeta and 13 Jbeta segments. One entry per CDR3 protein results from TCRdb running MiXCR on the immunoSEQ multiplex PCR reads. The table shows about 250,000 distinct CDR3 sequences, with 85% to 95% occurring only once. Trimming took 0 bases from V and 0 from J, leaving 12 bases between them. Germline loops: CDR1 SGDLS, CDR2 YYNGEE. CDR3 length equals 16 residues.

V is TRBV9 and J is TRBJ1-2; tentative D call: TRBD1 (6 bases). The sample was CD4+ T cells from PBMCs. This TCR derives from a human donor with multiple sclerosis. This chain's CDR3 is CASSVDTGRANYGYTF. The CDR3 DNA sequence: TGTGCCAGCAGCGTAGATACAGGGAGAGCTAACTATGGCTACACCTTC. Full variable domain (outside the CDR3, taken from reference TRBV9 and TRBJ1-2): DSGVTQTPKHLITATGQRVTLRCSPRSGDLSVYWYQQSLDQGLQFLIQYYNGEERAKGNILERFSAQQFPDLHSELNLSSLELGDSALYFCASSVDTGRANYGYTFGSGTRLTVV.